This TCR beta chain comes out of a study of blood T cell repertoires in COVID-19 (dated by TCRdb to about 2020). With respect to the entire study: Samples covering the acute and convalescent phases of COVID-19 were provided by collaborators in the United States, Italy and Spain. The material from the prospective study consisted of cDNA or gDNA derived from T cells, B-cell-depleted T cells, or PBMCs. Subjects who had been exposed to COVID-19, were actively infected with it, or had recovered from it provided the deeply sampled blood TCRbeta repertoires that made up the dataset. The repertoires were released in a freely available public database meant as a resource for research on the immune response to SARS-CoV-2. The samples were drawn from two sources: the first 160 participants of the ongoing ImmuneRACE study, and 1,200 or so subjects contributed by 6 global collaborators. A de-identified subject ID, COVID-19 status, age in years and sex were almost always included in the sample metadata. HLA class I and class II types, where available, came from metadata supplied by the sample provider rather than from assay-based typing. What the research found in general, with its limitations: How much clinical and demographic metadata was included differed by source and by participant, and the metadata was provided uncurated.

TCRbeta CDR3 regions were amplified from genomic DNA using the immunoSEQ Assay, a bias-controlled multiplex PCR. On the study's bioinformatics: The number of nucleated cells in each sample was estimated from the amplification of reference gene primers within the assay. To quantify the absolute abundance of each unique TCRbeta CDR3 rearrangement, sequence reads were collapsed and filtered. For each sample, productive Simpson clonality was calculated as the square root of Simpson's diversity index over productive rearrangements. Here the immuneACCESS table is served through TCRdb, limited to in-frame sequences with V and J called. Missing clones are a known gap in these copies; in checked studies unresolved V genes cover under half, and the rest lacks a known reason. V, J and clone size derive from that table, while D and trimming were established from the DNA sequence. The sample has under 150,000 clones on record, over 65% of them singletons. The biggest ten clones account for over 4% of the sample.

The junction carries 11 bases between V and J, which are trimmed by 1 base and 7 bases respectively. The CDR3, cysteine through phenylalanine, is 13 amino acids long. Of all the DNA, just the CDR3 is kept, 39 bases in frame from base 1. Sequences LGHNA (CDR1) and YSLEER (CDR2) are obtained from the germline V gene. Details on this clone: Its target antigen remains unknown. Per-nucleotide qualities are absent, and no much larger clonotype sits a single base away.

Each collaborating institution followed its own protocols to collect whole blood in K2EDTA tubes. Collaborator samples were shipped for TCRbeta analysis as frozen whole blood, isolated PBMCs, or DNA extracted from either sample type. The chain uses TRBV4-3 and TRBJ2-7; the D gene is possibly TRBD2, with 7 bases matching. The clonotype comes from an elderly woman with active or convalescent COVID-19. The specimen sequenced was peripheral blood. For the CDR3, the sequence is CASSQGGGREQYF. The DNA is TGCGCCAGCAGCCAAGGCGGGGGCAGGGAGCAGTACTTC.